The sequence of this T cell receptor beta chain was determined in a study of cytomegalovirus exposure and HLA in healthy donors. The study, taken as a whole, reports: Most TCR sequences were uncommon, yet certain public TCRs appeared in many donors. Later analysis showed most CMV-associated TCR beta chains appearing HLA-restricted. Association of a missense DCLRE1C variant with TCR beta V- and J-gene trimming was reported in a later analysis.

Per the germline V gene, CDR1 is ENHRY and CDR2 is SYGVKD. The CDR3 runs to 15 residues. V lost 6 bases, J lost 1 base, and 16 bases lay in between. Regarding this clone: Its specificity is unknown.

PCR amplification relied on 60 Vbeta primers (plus 13 Jbeta primers). Profiled with immunoSEQ multiplex PCR; TCRdb holds only in-frame clones, not every one. The data show 150,000 to 180,000 clones, nearly 80% seen once. This sequence originates from a young man in good health and CMV-seropositive. Sequencing used PBMCs. This rearrangement joins TRBV10-3 to TRBJ2-7, with D maybe TRBD1 (5 bases). In nucleotides, the CDR3 is TGTGCCATCAGCCAACAGGAGTTAGCTTCCTACGAGCAGTACTTC. This codes for CAISQQELASYEQYF.